This T cell receptor beta chain was identified in a study of blood T cell repertoires in COVID-19. About the research overall: Italy, Spain and the United States were the sources of the convalescent and acute COVID-19 samples. T cells, B-cell-depleted T cells, or PBMCs provided the cDNA or gDNA that served as material.

Original processing notes: The assay estimated nucleated cells by amplifying reference gene primers. Measured with immunoSEQ multiplex PCR; TCRdb has only the in-frame clones, and not every one. The V and J calls and clone size come from that table; D and trimming were worked out from the DNA. The table lists around 70,000 clones, around 90% of them singletons. V was pared by 4 bases and J by 0 bases, with 4 bases of the junction left unmatched. The CDR3 consists of 16 residues. Germline lookup yields CDR1 LNHDA and CDR2 SQIVND (reference sequence). The sample comprised peripheral blood. This receptor was identified in a man in his forties or fifties with acute or convalescent COVID-19. The chain uses TRBV19 and TRBJ1-5, with TRBD1 identical over 9 bases. The CDR3 DNA is TGTGCCAGTAGTAATACAGGGGGCTCTAGCAATCAGCCCCAGCATTTT. It yields the protein CASSNTGGSSNQPQHF.